Below are 9 T cell receptor beta chains sequenced from a single sample in a study of blood T cell repertoires in COVID-19. TCRdb's table, derived via immunoSEQ multiplex PCR, lists solely in-frame clones and lacks some. The sample has a few hundred thousand clones; roughly 88% are singletons. Material: peripheral blood. The receptors stem from a woman aged 25-40 years with COVID-19, enrolled during active disease.

This chain connects TRBV2 to TRBJ1-4; 10 positions agree with TRBD1. Germline V lookup: CDR1 SNHLY, CDR2 FYNNEI. CDR3 length: 15 residues. V lost 6 bases, J lost 7 bases, and 8 bases stayed unmatched. The DNA for the CDR3 is TGTGCCAGCAGGAGACAGGGGGCCGTGGGTGAAAAACTGTTTTTT. The encoded protein is CASRRQGAVGEKLFF.

This clone has a single count. V and J are TRBV15 and TRBJ1-1, with 7 nucleotides matching TRBD1. J gave up 0 bases and V 4 bases, and 5 bases lay outside the gene matches. Germline V CDR1 and CDR2: LNHNV, YYDKDF (reference sequence). The CDR3 has 15 residues. The CDR3 DNA sequence: TGTGCCACCAGCAAAACTGACAGGGTGAACACTGAAGCTTTCTTT. Amino acid sequence: CATSKTDRVNTEAFF.

V usage is TRBV5-5 and J usage is TRBJ2-4; possibly TRBD1 for D (5 bases). The ends were cut back, 2 bases at V and 6 bases at J, with 12 bases in the middle. Germline CDR1 reads SGHKS; CDR2 reads YYEKEE (reference sequence). The CDR3 consists of 14 residues. CDR3 nucleotides: TGTGCCAGCAGCTTTGGGCAGGGTGGAAACATTCAGTACTTC. This gives the protein CASSFGQGGNIQYF.

This sequence joins TRBV18 and TRBJ2-7; 11 bases are shared with TRBD1. This CDR3 is 15 amino acids long. The ends lost 1 base at V and 3 bases at J; junction bases unmatched: 2. Germline V gene lookup returns CDR1 KGHSH and CDR2 LQKENI. The CDR3 sequence: CASSPRDRGIYEQYF. Here the CDR3 DNA reads TGTGCCAGCTCACCACGGGACAGGGGGATCTACGAGCAGTACTTC.

The chain uses TRBV30 and TRBJ2-7; D is uncertain. The CDR3 covers 13 residues. Trimming left V 0 bases short and J 2 bases short, with 8 bases between. Germline CDR1 GTSNPN, CDR2 SVGIG (reference sequence). Here the CDR3 DNA reads TGTGCCTGGAGTGTGGGCCAGACCTACGAGCAGTACTTC. Its protein is CAWSVGQTYEQYF.

V is TRBV30 and J is TRBJ1-2; D not resolved. The germline V and J ends were trimmed by 4 bases and 5 bases, with 20 bases remaining between them. The CDR3 is 15 residues long. Germline V gene lookup returns CDR1 GTSNPN and CDR2 SVGIG (reference sequence). This chain's CDR3 is CAWIRQAERSYGYTF. The CDR3 bases are TGTGCCTGGATTCGGCAGGCCGAGCGGTCTTATGGCTACACCTTC.

The CDR3 loop is CASSLVGWDRRYGYTF. The CDR3 coding sequence is TGTGCCAGCAGCTTAGTCGGGTGGGACAGACGCTATGGCTACACCTTC. The chain is built from TRBV7-9 and TRBJ1-2; 7 nucleotides match TRBD1. This CDR3 spans 16 amino acids. V lost 1 base, J lost 4 bases, and 9 bases stayed unmatched. Germline CDR1 reads SEHNR; CDR2 reads FQNEAQ (reference sequence).

The V and J genes are TRBV9 and TRBJ1-5; D possibly corresponds to TRBD1 (5 bases). The CDR3 extends over 14 amino acids. Germline V CDR1 and CDR2: SGDLS, YYNGEE. Trimming took 5 bases from V and 4 from J, leaving 13 bases between them. CDR3 coding DNA: TGTGCCAGCAGTTTTGGGGCAACAAATCAGCCCCAGCATTTT. Translated, it gives CASSFGATNQPQHF.

This rearrangement joins TRBV4-3 to TRBJ2-5; TRBD1 matches at 10 bases. Germline V gene sequence: CDR1 LGHNA, CDR2 YSLEER. V dropped 3 bases and J dropped 4; count of bases not matched to a gene: 5. The CDR3 runs 15 residues. CDR3 sequence: CASSQGTGEGETQYF. CDR3 bases: TGCGCCAGCAGCCAGGGGACAGGGGAAGGAGAGACCCAGTACTTC.